This record covers a single T cell receptor beta chain. Its antigen is not yet known. Base quality data are lacking; no much larger clone is found one base away. CDR3 length: 10 amino acids, cysteine to phenylalanine. CDR3 DNA only is kept here, 30 bases in frame from base 1. CDR1 and CDR2 are drawn from the germline V gene: MGHDK, SYGVNS. V is pared back by 6 bases and J by 4 bases, with 3 bases lying between the germline termini. This sample stems from a study of cytomegalovirus exposure and HLA in healthy donors (dated by TCRdb to between 2016 and 2019). Describing the broader study: According to a later analysis, the 120 or so validation repertoires were produced on the same platform as the roughly 700 repertoires of the first cohort. The study aimed to test whether cataloging public T cell receptors could reveal signatures of past pathogen exposure. Along with the approximately 700-subject first cohort, a separate validation cohort of some 130 different subjects was used. To predict cytomegalovirus infection status, the study brought together high-throughput TCR immunosequencing, statistical association of individual TCRs with disease status, and machine learning.

Donors formed part of the validation cohort, which comprised about 130 subjects and was distinct from the first cohort of some 700 subjects. Libraries came from the immunoSEQ multiplex PCR assay. Per the source publication's procedure: A statistical classification framework was developed to diagnose cytomegalovirus status using the catalog of TCR beta chain sequences. Imported from immuneACCESS, the table was reduced by TCRdb to in-frame sequences with V and J called. These copies leave out some clones; in studies compared against another copy, an unresolved V gene accounts for under half, and the cause of the remainder is not known. V and J calls and clone size come straight from that table; D and trimming were deduced from the DNA. Present in this sample are 200,000 to 250,000 clones, 80% to 85% of which were seen just once. About an eighth of the sample comes from the top ten. General conclusions and limits of the study: The study listed 150 to 200 TCR beta chains as associated with cytomegalovirus. The classifier was reported to diagnose cytomegalovirus status with high specificity and sensitivity in both the original cohort and the validation cohort. In vitro tests confirmed that a few of the cytomegalovirus-associated TCR beta chains recognize cytomegalovirus antigens. All 130 or so repertoires were used to score co-occurrence in the validation cohort in a later analysis, because that analysis had no HLA typing for the cohort. According to the authors, the approach could potentially be generalized to other disease states and immunological phenotypes. Of the cluster scores, 85% to 95% were above 0 in a later analysis, which found that TCRs clustered in the first cohort also tended to co-occur in the approximately 110 validation repertoires. Across donors, most TCR sequences were observed very rarely, whereas some public TCRs were present in many individuals.

The sequence is built from TRBV25-1 and TRBJ1-1; the D gene is not confidently resolved. The origin of this receptor is a woman in her 30s in good health and CMV-seropositive. The sequenced sample consisted of PBMCs. The CDR3 has the sequence CASRATEAFF. Here is the DNA: TGTGCCAGCAGGGCCACTGAAGCTTTCTTT.